This T cell receptor beta chain was identified in a study of molecular identifiers for immune sequencing clone quantification. Study details: Five aliquots were made in replicates from the RNA of around 20,000 or 100,000 naive CD8 cells, and four were sequenced.

CDR1 and CDR2 from the germline V gene are SNHLY and FYNNEI. This CDR3 region has 16 residues. The junction had 5 bases not matched to a gene; V was cut back by 4 bases and J by 2 bases. Bulk TCR libraries were made with methods that had been previously described and with listed TCR primers. TCRdb reanalysed the PCR reads using MiXCR and keeps one entry per CDR3 protein. The sample lists about 68,000 distinct CDR3 sequences, 18% occurring once. This clonotype came up many times. The CD8+CD4-CCR7+CD45RA+ phenotype defined the sorted naive CD8 T cells. The chain carries TRBV2 and TRBJ2-3, with 11 positions matching TRBD2. This clonotype was sampled from a human donor in good health. Some libraries in this study had Jurkat cell RNA spiked in. The sequenced material came from naive CD8+ T cells from blood, with Jurkat cell RNA spiked in. Subset in this sample: FACS-sorted CD8+CD4-CCR7+CD45RA+ naive T cells. In DNA form, the CDR3 reads TGTGCCAGCAGTGCGACTAGCGGGACCCTCACAGATACGCAGTATTTT. It yields the protein CASSATSGTLTDTQYF.